What follows is one T cell receptor (beta chain) and its context. Antigen unknown. These data come from a study of T cell responses to AZD1222 COVID-19 vaccine. The study's findings and limits: Repertoires were collected only later (after the peak T cell response had occurred). Unmutated variant regions are reportedly the target of nearly half of TCRs that are spike-specific. Spike regions recognized by vaccine-associated CD4 TCRs spanned the protein, led by 160-218 and 743-854.

Clones were read by immunoSEQ multiplex PCR, and TCRdb kept only the in-frame ones, dropping some. This table has under 150,000 clones, roughly 91% appearing once. This CDR3 spans 14 amino acids. Germline V CDR1 and CDR2: SGHRS, YFSETQ. V trimming: 4 bases; J trimming: 5 bases; junction bases outside the gene matches: 9. Specimen: peripheral blood, collected on day 0 of AZD1222 vaccination. This TCR was sampled from an adult in good health. The chain couples TRBV5-1 to TRBJ2-7, with TRBD1 identical over 7 bases. This chain's CDR3 is CASSPTTGLDEQYF. CDR3 coding DNA: TGCGCCAGCAGCCCCACGACAGGGTTGGACGAGCAGTACTTC.